Each of the 6 T cell receptor beta chains below was sequenced from the same sample in a study of T cells in Graves' hyperthyroidism and ophthalmopathy. Amplified TCR beta CDR3 regions came from RNA transcripts. The HTBI primer set was used in a first-round RT-PCR of the TCR CDR3. From the multiplex PCR reads, TCRdb called clonotypes with MiXCR, one entry per CDR3 protein. Among around 600,000 distinct CDR3 sequences listed, 14% were seen once. Sequencing was done on a sample of blood. These receptor sequences come from a woman aged 18-30 years with Graves' ophthalmopathy.

The chain employs TRBV4-2 and TRBJ2-5; possibly TRBD2 for D (6 bases). Germline-derived CDR1 and CDR2 are LGHNA and YNFKEQ. This CDR3 has 14 residues. The germline V and J ends were trimmed by 1 base and 5 bases, with 11 bases remaining between them. As DNA, the CDR3 is TGTGCCAGCAGCCAAGTCGGGGGTCGGGAGACCCAGTACTTC. Encoded protein: CASSQVGGRETQYF.

This clonotype was counted at least ten times. V usage is TRBV10-3 and J usage is TRBJ2-5; 8 bases align to TRBD1. The CDR3 has 16 amino acids. Germline assignment: CDR1 ENHRY and CDR2 SYGVKD. The V segment lost 5 bases and the J segment 5 bases; nucleotides outside the gene matches: 13. CDR3 sequence (DNA): TGTGCCATCAGTCCTACACCGGACAGGGCCGAGGAGACCCAGTACTTC. This encodes CAISPTPDRAEETQYF.

To note about this clonotype: This may be a read error: a much more frequent sequence differs by one nucleotide. The rearrangement links TRBV12-3 or TRBV12-4 to TRBJ2-7, with D possibly TRBD1 on 5 matching bases. CDR3 length equals 11 residues. This CDR3 reads CVSTTGYEQYF. The CDR3 DNA sequence: TGTGTCAGCACTACAGGATACGAGCAGTACTTC.

This clonotype was counted ten times or more. The chain combines TRBV27 with TRBJ1-4, with a tentative D call TRBD1 (5 bases). This CDR3 has 15 amino acids. Looked up from germline, CDR1 is MNHEY and CDR2 is SMNVEV (reference sequence). The V end was cut by 6 bases, the J end by 0 bases, with 11 bases between. The CDR3, as DNA: TGTGCCAGCAGACGGTACAGGACAACTAATGAAAAACTGTTTTTT. Translated: CASRRYRTTNEKLFF.

This clonotype was seen a handful of times. A much larger clone sits a single nucleotide away, making a read error possible. The chain carries TRBV12-3 or TRBV12-4 and TRBJ2-3; D unresolved. Trimming shortened V by 5 bases and J by 4 bases, and 13 bases separated the two germline ends. This CDR3 spans 14 amino acids. The CDR3 coding sequence is TGTGCCAGCAGTCCCCGGTCGCGCGCAGATACGCAGTATTTT. It yields the protein CASSPRSRADTQYF.

This clonotype was recorded many times. This sequence joins TRBV6-2 or TRBV6-3 and TRBJ2-1; 13 bases line up with TRBD2. Germline V lookup: CDR1 MNHEY, CDR2 SVGEGT. This CDR3 spans 16 amino acids. V lost 3 bases to trimming and J lost 8 bases; unmatched junction nucleotides: 7. The CDR3 region is CASSYSGLAGADEQFF. CDR3 nucleotide sequence: TGTGCCAGCAGTTATTCCGGACTAGCGGGAGCGGATGAGCAGTTCTTC.